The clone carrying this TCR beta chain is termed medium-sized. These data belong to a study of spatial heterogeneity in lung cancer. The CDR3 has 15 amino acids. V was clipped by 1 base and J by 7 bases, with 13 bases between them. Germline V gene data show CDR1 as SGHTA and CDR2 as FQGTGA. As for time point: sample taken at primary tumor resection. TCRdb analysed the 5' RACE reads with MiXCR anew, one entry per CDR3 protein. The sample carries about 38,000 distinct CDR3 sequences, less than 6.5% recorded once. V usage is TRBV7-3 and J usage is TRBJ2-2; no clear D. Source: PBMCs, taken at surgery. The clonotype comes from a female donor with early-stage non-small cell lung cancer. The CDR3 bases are TGTGCCAGCAGCTTAAATAGGGCAAGTGTCGGGGAGCTGTTTTTT. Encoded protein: CASSLNRASVGELFF.